The 10 T cell receptor beta chains listed next were all sequenced from one sample in a study of T cell changes during pregnancy in multiple sclerosis (dated by TCRdb to about 2019). The library relied on the immunoSEQ multiplex PCR assay. TCRdb limited this immuneACCESS table to in-frame rearrangements with V and J called. A share of clones is missing; checked studies link under half to unresolved V genes, and the rest is unexplained. The sample table records about 53,000 clones; around 90% of these occur just once. 0.5% of the sample belongs to the ten largest clones. This sample comprised CD4+ T cells from peripheral blood mononuclear cells, obtained in the third trimester of pregnancy. The receptors come from a female donor with multiple sclerosis, enrolled in a pregnancy study.

CDR3 DNA: TGTGCCAGTAGTCGGGGAGAGACCCAGTACTTC. It encodes CASSRGETQYF. J is TRBJ2-5 and V is TRBV19; D is perhaps TRBD2 (5 bases). The CDR3 is made up of 11 amino acids. Germline CDR1 and CDR2: LNHDA and SQIVND (reference sequence). Trimming took 5 bases from V and 4 from J, leaving 5 bases between them.

The gene calls are TRBV27 and TRBJ2-7; 13 bases align to TRBD2. The CDR3 is 18 amino acids. V shed 4 bases and J 5 bases; nucleotides not matched to a gene: 14. Germline V lookup: CDR1 MNHEY, CDR2 SMNVEV (reference sequence). As DNA, the CDR3 is TGTGCCAGCAGTTCTAGGGGACTAGCGGGGCCTGTTGGGAACGAGCAGTACTTC. Translating it yields CASSSRGLAGPVGNEQYF.

The rearrangement links TRBV7-2 to TRBJ2-3; the match to TRBD2 covers 12 bases. V dropped 1 base and J dropped 2; count of bases not matched to a gene: 1. This CDR3 has 16 amino acids. The germline CDR1 and CDR2 sequences are SGHTA and FQGNSA. The CDR3 coding sequence is TGTGCCAGCAGCTTAGGACTAGCGGGGGACACAGATACGCAGTATTTT. It encodes CASSLGLAGDTDTQYF.

The chain has TRBV5-6 and TRBJ1-6; 7 bases agree with TRBD1. Germline CDR1 is SGHDT and CDR2 is YYEEEE. The CDR3 has 13 amino acids. V lost 0 bases to trimming and J lost 9 bases; unmatched junction nucleotides: 0. The CDR3, as DNA: TGTGCCAGCAGCTTGGGACAGGGTTCACCCCTCCACTTT. Translating it yields CASSLGQGSPLHF.

This sequence joins TRBV4-2 and TRBJ1-5; D ambiguous. The V gene's germline CDR1 is LGHNA and CDR2 YNFKEQ. The CDR3 runs to 14 residues. The V gene lost 0 bases and the J gene lost 3 bases, with 6 bases spanning the gap. This chain's CDR3 is CASSQDPHNQPQHF. CDR3 nucleotide sequence: TGTGCCAGCAGCCAAGACCCACACAATCAGCCCCAGCATTTT.

The chain combines TRBV30 with TRBJ1-2; D remains unclear. CDR3 length: 11 amino acids. Germline assignment: CDR1 GTSNPN and CDR2 SVGIG (reference sequence). Trimming left V 0 bases short and J 10 bases short, with 9 bases between. The CDR3 spells CAWSVTGSYTF. The CDR3 DNA reads as TGTGCCTGGAGTGTCACCGGGTCCTACACCTTC.

This chain connects TRBV6-5 to TRBJ2-1, with TRBD1 matching 7 bases. The CDR3 totals 13 residues. With V trimmed by 0 bases and J by 14 bases, 7 bases remained unmatched. Per the germline V gene, CDR1 is MNHEY and CDR2 is SVGAGI. The CDR3 loop reads CASSYSTTGIKFF. The DNA of the CDR3 is TGTGCCAGCAGTTACTCGACGACAGGGATCAAGTTCTTC.

V usage is TRBV15 and J usage is TRBJ2-3; perhaps TRBD2 as D (6 bases). This CDR3 comprises 16 residues. Germline values: CDR1 LNHNV, CDR2 YYDKDF (reference sequence). V lost 0 bases, J lost 2 bases, and 12 bases lay in between. As DNA, the CDR3 is TGTGCCACCAGCAGAGATGCGGGACTGACCACAGATACGCAGTATTTT. It is translated as CATSRDAGLTTDTQYF.

This rearrangement joins TRBV27 to TRBJ2-3, with 9 nucleotides matching TRBD2. Germline assignment: CDR1 MNHEY and CDR2 SMNVEV (reference sequence). The CDR3 extends over 15 amino acids. The junction had 6 bases not matched to a gene; V was cut back by 3 bases and J by 5 bases. The CDR3 loop is CASSFPAGGRDTQYF. CDR3 bases: TGTGCCAGCAGTTTCCCAGCGGGGGGCCGAGATACGCAGTATTTT.

As DNA, the CDR3 is TGTGCCAGTACAGGAGCAGGGAGGACTGAAGCTTTCTTT. Protein product: CASTGAGRTEAFF. The chain has TRBV19 and TRBJ1-1; D is possibly TRBD1 (5 bases). V was pared by 7 bases and J by 5 bases, with 14 bases between. The CDR3 extends over 13 amino acids. Germline V gives CDR1 LNHDA, CDR2 SQIVND (reference sequence).